The 17 T cell receptor beta chains presented below share a single source sample, sequenced in a study of T cell repertoires in cytomegalovirus infection. These receptors have no identified antigens. One entry per CDR3 protein results from TCRdb running MiXCR on the reads. The repertoire holds about 890,000 distinct CDR3 sequences, with more than 25% as singletons. Source: cultured CD8+ T cells from PBMCs, taken from culture after CMV antigen stimulation. These receptors originate from a human donor in good health (CMV status not recorded). Some clones in this sample may be carry-over from other donors' samples.

This clonotype has more than one count but fewer than ten. The chain has TRBV5-5 and TRBJ1-1; possibly TRBD1 for D (5 bases). Germline V gene data show CDR1 as SGHKS and CDR2 as YYEKEE (reference sequence). The CDR3 is 15 amino acids. The ends were cut back, 4 bases at V and 2 bases at J, with 15 bases in the middle. DNA for the CDR3: TGTGCCAGCAGCATTAGTAGGGGCGATAACACTGAAGCTTTCTTT. It yields the protein CASSISRGDNTEAFF.

The chain uses TRBV24-1 and TRBJ2-2; D is tentatively TRBD1 or TRBD2 (5 bases each). This CDR3 region has 16 residues. Trimming pared 1 base from V and 1 base from J, leaving 9 bases between. Germline V CDR1 and CDR2: KGHDR, SFDVKD. CDR3 sequence: CATSDFGGGNTGELFF. The CDR3 DNA follows: TGTGCCACCAGTGATTTTGGTGGGGGGAACACCGGGGAGCTGTTTTTT.

This clonotype occurred a few times. The chain is built from TRBV12-3 or TRBV12-4 and TRBJ2-7; the D is unclear. The CDR3 loop spans 14 amino acids. V dropped 2 bases and J dropped 6 bases, with 14 bases sitting between them. The CDR3 nucleotides read TGTGCCAGCAGTTTATTAGGGCCATATTTCGAGCAGTACGTC. Translated, it gives CASSLLGPYFEQYV.

The rearrangement uses TRBV28 and TRBJ1-2; possibly TRBD1 for D (5 bases). The CDR3 totals 16 residues. In germline, CDR1 is MDHEN, CDR2 SYDVKM. Between the trimmed V and J ends, which lost 5 bases and 4 bases, there was a span of 20 bases. The CDR3 reads CASSTHRTDLPYGYTF. CDR3 sequence (DNA): TGTGCCAGCAGTACCCACAGGACGGACCTTCCCTATGGCTACACCTTC.

This chain uses TRBV19 with TRBJ1-5, with a weak D call TRBD1 (5 bases). Trimming removed 8 bases from V and 4 bases from J, with 18 bases in between. The germline V gene encodes CDR1 LNHDA and CDR2 SQIVND (reference sequence). CDR3 size: 15 residues. The CDR3 nucleotides are TGTGCCAGTGGGACCTTTAGGAGGGCAAATCAGCCCCAGCATTTT. Translated: CASGTFRRANQPQHF.

This clonotype was observed a few times. The chain is built from TRBV6-2 or TRBV6-3 and TRBJ1-6; D ambiguous. The germline CDR1 and CDR2 sequences are MNHEY and SVGEGT. The CDR3 length is 17 residues. V lost 9 bases, J lost 8 bases, and 26 bases lay in between. The CDR3 region has the DNA TGTGCCAGTACGCCCGATCCATTTTCCGGCGAATATTCACCCCTCCACTTT. Protein sequence: CASTPDPFSGEYSPLHF.

This clonotype was seen many times. The gene calls are TRBV19 and TRBJ1-1; no definite D call. V dropped 1 base and J dropped 1 base, with 4 bases sitting between them. The CDR3 runs to 13 residues. Germline V gene data show CDR1 as LNHDA and CDR2 as SQIVND (reference sequence). This CDR3 is CASSIAQNTEAFF. The CDR3 nucleotides are TGTGCCAGTAGTATAGCTCAGAACACTGAAGCTTTCTTT. Full variable domain (remainder filled in from reference TRBV19 and TRBJ1-1): DGGITQSPKYLFRKEGQNVTLSCEQNLNHDAMYWYRQDPGQGLRLIYYSQIVNDFQKGDIAEGYSVSREKKESFPLTVTSAQKNPTAFYLCASSIAQNTEAFFGQGTRLTVV.

The V and J genes are TRBV4-1 and TRBJ1-1; the match to TRBD1 covers 10 bases. This CDR3 comprises 20 residues. The V gene's germline CDR1 is MGHRA and CDR2 YSYEKL. After removal of 3 bases from V and 2 bases from J, the junction contained 18 bases not matched to a gene. The DNA for the CDR3 is TGCGCCAGCAGCCAGACGGGGATCCCGGGACAGGGGTTGCTAAACACTGAAGCTTTCTTT. This sequence encodes CASSQTGIPGQGLLNTEAFF.

This clonotype is a singleton in its sample. This could be a read error, since a much larger clone is one nucleotide away. The chain carries TRBV7-8 and TRBJ2-1; D unresolved. Germline lookup yields CDR1 SGHVS and CDR2 FQNEAQ. There are 12 residues in the CDR3. The CDR3 here is CVSIQPPNEQFF. As DNA, the CDR3 is TGTGTCAGCATCCAACCACCCAATGAGCAGTTCTTC.

The rearrangement joins TRBV6-2 or TRBV6-3 to TRBJ2-7; 8 nucleotides agree with TRBD1. The CDR3 loop spans 11 amino acids. Looked up from germline, CDR1 is MNHEY and CDR2 is SVGEGT. V lost 10 bases and J lost 4; bases outside the gene matches: 3. CDR3 amino acids: CANGQGYEQYF. In nucleotides, the CDR3 is TGTGCCAACGGACAGGGTTACGAGCAGTACTTC.

The chain links TRBV2 to TRBJ1-6; unclear D gene. Germline V lookup: CDR1 SNHLY, CDR2 FYNNEI. The CDR3 totals 13 residues. Trimming removed 8 bases from V and 4 bases from J, with 9 bases in between. The DNA of the CDR3 is TGTGCCAGCGCGAGGCCTTATAATTCACCCCTCCACTTT. This codes for CASARPYNSPLHF.

The chain recombines TRBV29-1 with TRBJ1-1, with D unresolved. CDR1 SQVTM and CDR2 ANQGSEA come from the germline V gene. This CDR3 is 15 amino acids long. Trimming removed 4 bases from V and 4 bases from J, with 19 bases in between. CDR3 in amino acids: CSVVEDFWSGTEAFF. In DNA, the CDR3 is TGCAGCGTTGTAGAGGATTTTTGGAGTGGCACTGAAGCTTTCTTT.

There are many counts of this clonotype. This chain links TRBV7-9 with TRBJ2-1; 9 bases match TRBD1. Trimming cost V 5 bases and J 3 bases; bases outside gene matches: 11. The CDR3 has 17 residues. Per germline, CDR1 SEHNR and CDR2 FQNEAQ (reference sequence). The CDR3 DNA follows: TGTGCCAGCAGCGGACGACACGGACAGGGGATCTACAATGAGCAGTTCTTC. Its translation: CASSGRHGQGIYNEQFF.

This clonotype was seen more than once but under ten times. The rearrangement joins TRBV6-1 to TRBJ1-1, with no clear D. This CDR3 has 13 amino acids. V lost 5 bases to trimming and J lost 2 bases, with 9 bases between them. Germline lookup yields CDR1 MNHNS and CDR2 SASEGT. DNA for the CDR3: TGTGCCAGCAGTCAGCTCCCAAACACTGAAGCTTTCTTT. Its protein product is CASSQLPNTEAFF.

The chain is built from TRBV7-2 and TRBJ2-7; D tentatively fits TRBD1 or TRBD2 (5 bases each). V was cut by 5 bases and J by 3 bases, with 14 bases left in between. The CDR3 covers 14 residues. The germline V gene has CDR1 SGHTA and CDR2 FQGNSA. This CDR3 is CASSPGAAYYEQYV. Here the CDR3 DNA reads TGTGCCAGCAGCCCCGGGGCAGCCTACTACGAGCAGTACGTC.

The rearrangement links TRBV2 to TRBJ2-3; 9 positions match TRBD2. The CDR3 extends over 17 amino acids. V was pared by 10 bases and J by 0 bases, with 14 bases of the junction left unmatched. In germline, CDR1 is SNHLY, CDR2 FYNNEI. The CDR3 DNA is TGTGCCACCACCTTTAGCGGGGGTTACACTAGCACAGATACGCAGTATTTT. Translated: CATTFSGGYTSTDTQYF.

This clonotype was observed at least ten times. The genes are TRBV20-1 and TRBJ1-1; no clear D. There are 12 residues in the CDR3. Trimming removed 4 bases from V and 5 bases from J, with 11 bases in between. The germline V gene encodes CDR1 DFQATT and CDR2 SNEGSKA (reference sequence). In DNA, the CDR3 is TGCAGTGCTACTAAATCGGGAACTGAAGCTTTCTTT. Protein sequence: CSATKSGTEAFF.